Listed here are 15 T cell receptor beta chains from one sample, sequenced in a study of T-cell memory formation after mild COVID-19. Via MiXCR, TCRdb re-called the 5' RACE reads, giving one row per CDR3 protein. The sample has fewer than 400,000 distinct CDR3 sequences; around 13% are singletons. The sequenced sample consisted of PBMCs or a T cell subset sorted from them (not recorded which). Receptors originate from a man aged 18 to 30 who had mild COVID-19 (a few samples of this study predate the infection). Cell type and time point are not known.

This clonotype was observed a handful of times. This rearrangement joins TRBV5-1 to TRBJ2-2; tentative D call: TRBD2 (5 bases). CDR1 is SGHRS, CDR2 YFSETQ, per germline. Trimming stripped 6 bases from V and 0 bases from J, with 9 bases between. CDR3 size: 14 residues. Written as DNA, the CDR3 is TGCGCCAGCACGTGGACTCCGAACACCGGGGAGCTGTTTTTT. Amino acids: CASTWTPNTGELFF.

A few counts support this clonotype. Its ends do not fully match the called genes, so a read error is possible. V gene TRBV11-2 combines with J gene TRBJ2-2; D is unclear. This CDR3 contains 13 residues. The germline CDR1 and CDR2 sequences are SGHAT and FQNNGV. The CDR3 reads CASSFRNPGELFF. CDR3 nucleotides: TGTGCCAGCAGCTTCCGGAACCCCGGGGAGCTGTTTTTT.

This clonotype has a handful of counts. The rearrangement uses TRBV7-8 and TRBJ2-3; 8 nucleotides align to TRBD2. The CDR3 is 16 amino acids. Germline values: CDR1 SGHVS, CDR2 FQNEAQ. V lost 4 bases and J lost 5; bases outside the gene matches: 11. CDR3 region: CASSSGNGGVLDTQYF. The CDR3 DNA reads as TGTGCCAGCAGCTCAGGGAACGGGGGGGTTTTAGATACGCAGTATTTT.

The CDR3 loop reads CASSLQGQTQYF. The DNA for the CDR3 is TGTGCCAGCAGCTTACAGGGGCAGACCCAGTACTTC. The genes are TRBV7-2 and TRBJ2-5; D possibly corresponds to TRBD1 (6 bases). The germline V gene encodes CDR1 SGHTA and CDR2 FQGNSA. The CDR3 totals 12 residues. Trimming stripped 2 bases from V and 6 bases from J, with 7 bases between.

This clonotype has only a few counts. This chain uses TRBV6-1 with TRBJ1-2; D might be TRBD1 (5 bases). V was trimmed by 3 bases and J by 6 bases, leaving 8 bases between them. Germline CDR1 and CDR2: MNHNS and SASEGT. The CDR3 consists of 12 residues. CDR3 sequence (DNA): TGTGCCAGCAGTGAGGGGGGGAATGGCTACACCTTC. Its protein is CASSEGGNGYTF.

This chain uses TRBV9 with TRBJ2-3, with 8 positions matching TRBD1. J lost 2 bases, V lost 3 bases, and 8 bases had no gene match. The CDR3 is made up of 16 amino acids. In germline, CDR1 is SGDLS, CDR2 YYNGEE. The DNA of the CDR3 is TGTGCCAGCAGCGCAGGGGGCCTCGGACCCACAGATACGCAGTATTTT. It translates to CASSAGGLGPTDTQYF.

The V gene is TRBV6-2 or TRBV6-3, the J gene TRBJ2-7; 11 bases map to TRBD1. Per the germline V gene, CDR1 is MNHEY and CDR2 is SVGEGT. V gave up 4 bases and J gave up 2 bases; unmatched junction bases: 4. CDR3 size: 15 residues. Here the CDR3 reads CASSFPGQGAYEQYF. In DNA form, the CDR3 reads TGTGCCAGCAGTTTCCCGGGACAGGGGGCCTACGAGCAGTACTTC.

The table lists this clonotype with a few counts. The J gene is TRBJ2-2, the V gene TRBV10-3; possibly TRBD2 for D (5 bases). CDR1 ENHRY and CDR2 SYGVKD come from the germline V gene. The V end was cut by 8 bases, the J end by 1 base, with 8 bases between. The CDR3 length is 13 residues. The chain's CDR3 is CAIQEGNTGELFF. In nucleotides, the CDR3 is TGTGCCATCCAAGAGGGGAACACCGGGGAGCTGTTTTTT.

This clonotype has just a few counts. The chain recombines TRBV7-8 with TRBJ2-7; tentative D call: TRBD1 (5 bases). V was shortened by 0 bases and J by 2 bases, with 8 bases between the two germline ends. The CDR3 consists of 14 residues. Germline V gene lookup returns CDR1 SGHVS and CDR2 FQNEAQ. CDR3 protein: CASSLAETAYEQYV. The CDR3 DNA reads TGTGCCAGCAGCTTAGCGGAGACAGCCTACGAGCAGTACGTC.

This clonotype has a count of ten or more. The CDR3 is CASSYLETQYF. CDR3 in DNA: TGTGCCAGCAGCTACTTAGAGACCCAGTACTTC. The chain carries TRBV7-2 and TRBJ2-5; D not resolved. In germline, CDR1 is SGHTA, CDR2 FQGNSA. The V end lost 4 bases, the J end lost 4 bases, and 4 bases lay between the germline ends. The length of the CDR3 is 11 residues. Full variable domain (rest looked up from reference TRBV7-2 and TRBJ2-5): GAGVSQSPSNKVTEKGKDVELRCDPISGHTALYWYRQSLGQGLEFLIYFQGNSAPDKSGLPSDRFSAERTGGSVSTLTIQRTQQEDSAVYLCASSYLETQYFGPGTRLLVL.

This clonotype was seen a few times. The genes are TRBV27 and TRBJ2-1; D may match TRBD1 or TRBD2 (5 bases each). The CDR3 loop spans 14 amino acids. Germline CDR1 MNHEY, CDR2 SMNVEV (reference sequence). V gave up 2 bases and J gave up 7 bases, with 12 bases separating them. CDR3 region: CASSLGTWDNEQFF. Here the CDR3 DNA reads TGTGCCAGCAGTTTAGGGACCTGGGATAATGAGCAGTTCTTC.

This chain connects TRBV5-1 to TRBJ2-3; 10 positions agree with TRBD2. J gave up 4 bases and V 4 bases, and 9 bases lay outside the gene matches. The germline V gene has CDR1 SGHRS and CDR2 YFSETQ. The CDR3 has 16 amino acids. DNA for the CDR3: TGCGCCAGCAGCCCTGGTCCTCTAGCGGGGGCAGATACGCAGTATTTT. It codes for CASSPGPLAGADTQYF.

V is TRBV5-8 and J is TRBJ1-6; D is uncertain. The CDR3 length is 14 residues. V lost 7 bases, J lost 7 bases, and 15 bases lay in between. Germline CDR1 reads SGHTS; CDR2 reads YDEGEE. Written as DNA, the CDR3 is TGTGCCAGCGGACGTCGGTCACTCAATTCACCCCTCCACTTT. Protein: CASGRRSLNSPLHF.

There are a few counts of this clonotype. The rearrangement links TRBV29-1 to TRBJ2-3, with 7 bases aligning to TRBD2. V was pared by 3 bases and J by 2 bases, with 8 bases of the junction left unmatched. The CDR3 is made up of 15 amino acids. From germline, CDR1 is SQVTM and CDR2 ANQGSEA. In nucleotides, the CDR3 is TGCAGCGTTGATCGGGACGGGGGGTACACAGATACGCAGTATTTT. Translation gives CSVDRDGGYTDTQYF.

This chain joins TRBV6-5 and TRBJ2-6, with D possibly TRBD2 on 6 matching bases. CDR1 is MNHEY, CDR2 SVGAGI, per germline. Trimming pared 11 bases from V and 0 bases from J, leaving 17 bases between. This CDR3 has 16 amino acids. The CDR3 spells CACRGGDRSGANVLTF. As DNA, the CDR3 is TGTGCCTGTCGAGGAGGGGACCGCTCTGGGGCCAACGTCCTGACTTTC.